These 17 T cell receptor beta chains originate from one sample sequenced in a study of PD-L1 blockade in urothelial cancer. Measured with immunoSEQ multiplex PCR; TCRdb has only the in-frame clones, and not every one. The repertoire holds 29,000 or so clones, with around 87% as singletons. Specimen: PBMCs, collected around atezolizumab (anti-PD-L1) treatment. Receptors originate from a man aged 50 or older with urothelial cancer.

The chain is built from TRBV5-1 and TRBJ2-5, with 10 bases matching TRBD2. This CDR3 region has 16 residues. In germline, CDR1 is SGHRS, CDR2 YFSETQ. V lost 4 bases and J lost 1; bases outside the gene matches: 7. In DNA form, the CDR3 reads TGCGCCAGCAGCCCCGGGAGCGGGGGGGCCCAAGAGACCCAGTACTTC. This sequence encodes CASSPGSGGAQETQYF.

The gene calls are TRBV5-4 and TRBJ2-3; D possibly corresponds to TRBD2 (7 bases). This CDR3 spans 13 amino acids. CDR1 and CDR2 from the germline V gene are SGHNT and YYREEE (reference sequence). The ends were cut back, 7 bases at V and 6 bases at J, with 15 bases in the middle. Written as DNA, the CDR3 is TGTGCCAGCGGTCGCGGGGGCGTCGATACGCAGTATTTT. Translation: CASGRGGVDTQYF. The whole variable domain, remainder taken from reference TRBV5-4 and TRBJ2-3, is ETGVTQSPTHLIKTRGQQVTLRCSSQSGHNTVSWYQQALGQGPQFIFQYYREEENGRGNFPPRFSGLQFPNYSSELNVNALELDDSALYLCASGRGGVDTQYFGPGTRLTVL.

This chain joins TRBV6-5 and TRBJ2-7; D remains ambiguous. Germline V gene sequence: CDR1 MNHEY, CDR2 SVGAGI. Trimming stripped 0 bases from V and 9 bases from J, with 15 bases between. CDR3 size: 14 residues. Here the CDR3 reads CASSYSVTDLGQYF. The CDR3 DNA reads TGTGCCAGCAGTTACTCAGTAACTGATCTCGGGCAGTACTTC.

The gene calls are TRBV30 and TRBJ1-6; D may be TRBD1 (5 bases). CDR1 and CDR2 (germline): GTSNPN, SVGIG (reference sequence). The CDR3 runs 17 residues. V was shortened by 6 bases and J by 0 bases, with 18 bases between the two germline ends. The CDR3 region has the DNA TGTGCCTGTGGCGGCAGGGTGAGTGGCTCCTATAATTCACCCCTCCACTTT. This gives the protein CACGGRVSGSYNSPLHF.

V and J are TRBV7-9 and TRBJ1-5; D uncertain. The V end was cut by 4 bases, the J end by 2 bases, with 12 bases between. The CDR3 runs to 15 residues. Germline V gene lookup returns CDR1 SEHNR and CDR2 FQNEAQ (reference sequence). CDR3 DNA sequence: TGTGCCAGCAGCTCTACCCACGGGGGCAATCAGCCCCAGCATTTT. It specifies CASSSTHGGNQPQHF.

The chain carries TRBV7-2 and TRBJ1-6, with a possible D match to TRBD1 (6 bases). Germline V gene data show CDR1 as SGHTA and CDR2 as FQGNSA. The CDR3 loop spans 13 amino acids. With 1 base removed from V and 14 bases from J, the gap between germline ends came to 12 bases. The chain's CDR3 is CASSLEGVAALHF. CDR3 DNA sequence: TGTGCCAGCAGCTTAGAGGGGGTCGCAGCCCTCCACTTT.

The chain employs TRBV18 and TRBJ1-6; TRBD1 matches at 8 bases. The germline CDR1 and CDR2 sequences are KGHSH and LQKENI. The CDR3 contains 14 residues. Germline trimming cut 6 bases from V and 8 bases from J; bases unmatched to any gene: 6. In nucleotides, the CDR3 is TGTGCCAGCTCCGTTGACAGGGGAGATTCACCCCTCCACTTT. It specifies CASSVDRGDSPLHF.

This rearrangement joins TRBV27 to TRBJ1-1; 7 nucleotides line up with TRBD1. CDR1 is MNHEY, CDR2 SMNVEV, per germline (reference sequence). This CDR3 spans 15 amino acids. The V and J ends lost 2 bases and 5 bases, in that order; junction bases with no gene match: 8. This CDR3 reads CASSLRADRVTEAFF. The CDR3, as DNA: TGTGCCAGCAGTTTACGGGCCGACAGGGTGACTGAAGCTTTCTTT.

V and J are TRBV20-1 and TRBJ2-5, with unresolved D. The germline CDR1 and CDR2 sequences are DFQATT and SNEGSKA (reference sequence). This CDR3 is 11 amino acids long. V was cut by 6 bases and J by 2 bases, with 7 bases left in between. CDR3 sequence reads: CSASLQETQYF. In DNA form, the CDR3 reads TGCAGTGCCTCCCTTCAAGAGACCCAGTACTTC.

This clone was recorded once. The CDR3 DNA reads TGTGCCTTCCGGGACAGGGGGCCCTCTGGGGCCAACGTCCTGACTTTC. Translating gives CAFRDRGPSGANVLTF. This chain joins TRBV30 and TRBJ2-6; 12 bases fit TRBD1. V trimming: 7 bases; J trimming: 0 bases; junction bases outside the gene matches: 4. The CDR3 loop spans 16 amino acids. Germline CDR1 is GTSNPN and CDR2 is SVGIG (reference sequence).

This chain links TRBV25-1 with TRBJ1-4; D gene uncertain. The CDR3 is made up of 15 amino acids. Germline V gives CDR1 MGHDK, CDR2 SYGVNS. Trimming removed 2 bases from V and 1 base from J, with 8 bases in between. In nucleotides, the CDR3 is TGTGCCAGCAGTGAACGACAAGGAACTAATGAAAAACTGTTTTTT. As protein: CASSERQGTNEKLFF. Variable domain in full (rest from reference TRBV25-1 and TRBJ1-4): EADIYQTPRYLVIGTGKKITLECSQTMGHDKMYWYQQDPGMELHLIHYSYGVNSTEKGDLSSESTVSRIRTEHFPLTLESARPSHTSQYLCASSERQGTNEKLFFGSGTQLSVL.

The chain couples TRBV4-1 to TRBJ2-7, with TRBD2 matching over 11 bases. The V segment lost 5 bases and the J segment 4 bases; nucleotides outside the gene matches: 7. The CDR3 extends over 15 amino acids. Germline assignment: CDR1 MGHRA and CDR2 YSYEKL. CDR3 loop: CASSAGLAGGYEQYF. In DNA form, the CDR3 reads TGCGCCAGCAGCGCCGGCCTAGCGGGAGGTTACGAGCAGTACTTC.

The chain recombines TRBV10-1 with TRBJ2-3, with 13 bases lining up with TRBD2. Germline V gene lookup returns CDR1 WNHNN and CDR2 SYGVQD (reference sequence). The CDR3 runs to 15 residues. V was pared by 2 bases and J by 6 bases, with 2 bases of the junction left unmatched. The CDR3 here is CASSEGLAGADTQYF. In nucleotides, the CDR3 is TGCGCCAGCAGTGAGGGACTAGCGGGGGCCGATACGCAGTATTTT.

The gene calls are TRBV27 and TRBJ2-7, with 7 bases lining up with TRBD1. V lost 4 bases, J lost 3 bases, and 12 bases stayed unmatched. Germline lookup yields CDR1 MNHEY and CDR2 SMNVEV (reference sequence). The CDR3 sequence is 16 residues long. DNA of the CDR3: TGTGCCAGCAGTTCGACAGGGCCGCCCCTCTACTACGAGCAGTACTTC. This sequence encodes CASSSTGPPLYYEQYF.

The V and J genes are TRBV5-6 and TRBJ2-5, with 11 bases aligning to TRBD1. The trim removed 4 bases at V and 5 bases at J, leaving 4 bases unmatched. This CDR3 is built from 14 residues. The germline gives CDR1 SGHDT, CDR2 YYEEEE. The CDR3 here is CASSEDRGLETQYF. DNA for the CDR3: TGTGCCAGCAGCGAGGACAGGGGGCTCGAGACCCAGTACTTC.

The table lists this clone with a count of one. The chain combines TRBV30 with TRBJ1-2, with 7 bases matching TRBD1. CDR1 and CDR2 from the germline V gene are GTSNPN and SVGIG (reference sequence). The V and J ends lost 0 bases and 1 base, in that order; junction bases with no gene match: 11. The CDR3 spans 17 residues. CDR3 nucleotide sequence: TGTGCCTGGAGTGTGGAAGGGGGCCATAATAATAACTATGGCTACACCTTC. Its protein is CAWSVEGGHNNNYGYTF.

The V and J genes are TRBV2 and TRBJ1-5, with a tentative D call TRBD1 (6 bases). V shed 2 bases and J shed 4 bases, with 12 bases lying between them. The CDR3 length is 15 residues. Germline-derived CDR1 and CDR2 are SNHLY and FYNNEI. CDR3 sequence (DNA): TGTGCCAGCAGTGAACCAGACAGGCGAAATCAGCCCCAGCATTTT. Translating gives CASSEPDRRNQPQHF.